Below, 17 T cell receptor beta chains from the same sample are listed, as sequenced in a study of metastatic and nonmetastatic thyroid tumors. TCRdb re-called clones via MiXCR from the PCR reads. The top ten clones hold roughly a fifth of a sample with 15,000 to 20,000 clones, approximately 20% of them seen once. All patients were untreated before thyroid surgery. What was sequenced was adjacent normal tissue. The source is a female donor with papillary thyroid cancer or a benign thyroid nodule (not recorded which). Some clones in this sample may be carry-over from other donors' samples.

The chain recombines TRBV7-2 with TRBJ2-1; D is perhaps TRBD2 (6 bases). The CDR3 length is 15 residues. Trimming removed 5 bases from V and 9 bases from J, with 20 bases in between. The V gene's germline CDR1 is SGHTA and CDR2 FQGNSA. The CDR3 region has the DNA TGTGCCAGCAGCCCGGCGGGGACCCCTCGCTGTGAGCAGTTCTTC. Encoded protein: CASSPAGTPRCEQFF.

In this sample, this clone turned up many times. This chain joins TRBV6-6 and TRBJ2-6; 13 bases align to TRBD2. The junction had 4 bases not matched to a gene; V was cut back by 3 bases and J by 2 bases. Per the germline V gene, CDR1 is MNHNY and CDR2 is SVGAGI (reference sequence). CDR3 length: 18 amino acids. CDR3 bases: TGTGCCAGCAGTTATAGTGGACTAGCGGGAGCTGGGGCCAACGTCCTGACTTTC. Translating it yields CASSYSGLAGAGANVLTF.

This clone showed up just a few times. J is TRBJ1-1 and V is TRBV11-3; no firm D call. Germline V CDR1 and CDR2: SGHNT, YENEEA. Between the trimmed V and J ends, which lost 6 bases and 3 bases, there was a span of 5 bases. The CDR3 totals 11 residues. The CDR3 nucleotides read TGTGCCAGCAGAAGTGACACTGAAGCTTTCTTT. This codes for CASRSDTEAFF.

The V and J genes are TRBV27 and TRBJ2-1; TRBD2 might be the D (7 bases). CDR1 is MNHEY, CDR2 SMNVEV, per germline (reference sequence). CDR3 length: 14 residues. V lost 10 bases and J lost 6, with 19 bases in between. The CDR3 region has the DNA TGTGCCACCCACACTCGGGGGGCTATCAATGAGCAGTTCTTC. The encoded protein is CATHTRGAINEQFF.

Concerning this clone: Other DNA variants within this sample encode the same CDR3. The V and J genes are TRBV5-1 and TRBJ2-2; 7 bases are shared with TRBD2. The V and J ends lost 2 bases and 3 bases, in that order; junction bases with no gene match: 7. The CDR3 is 16 residues long. From germline, CDR1 is SGHRS and CDR2 YFSETQ. CDR3 DNA sequence: TGCGCCAGCAGCTTACTGGCGGCGGGAGACACCGGGGAGCTGTTTTTT. It is translated as CASSLLAAGDTGELFF.

This chain connects TRBV6-1 to TRBJ1-4, with D possibly being TRBD1 (6 bases). CDR3 length: 12 amino acids. Trimming stripped 8 bases from V and 6 bases from J, with 10 bases between. Germline-derived CDR1 and CDR2 are MNHNS and SASEGT. The CDR3 DNA is TGTGCCAGCCGAGGGGGGGATGAAAAACTGTTTTTT. Translation gives CASRGGDEKLFF.

The chain carries TRBV24-1 and TRBJ1-1; possibly TRBD1 for D (5 bases). Germline CDR1 and CDR2: KGHDR and SFDVKD. The CDR3 covers 15 residues. V lost 5 bases and J 3 bases, leaving 15 bases between the germline ends. In DNA form, the CDR3 reads TGTGCCACCAGTGGCGCCGGGGCGTCGGACACTGAAGCTTTCTTT. This sequence encodes CATSGAGASDTEAFF.

This clone showed up many times. The rearrangement uses TRBV30 and TRBJ1-3, with D possibly TRBD1 on 6 matching bases. The CDR3 consists of 15 residues. V shed 4 bases and J shed 3 bases, with 16 bases lying between them. The germline V gene encodes CDR1 GTSNPN and CDR2 SVGIG (reference sequence). CDR3 amino acids: CAWNPTGYFGNTIYF. DNA for the CDR3: TGTGCCTGGAACCCAACAGGGTACTTTGGAAACACCATATATTTT.

In this sample, this clone turned up many times. This sequence joins TRBV19 and TRBJ2-1; 8 bases align to TRBD2. From germline, CDR1 is LNHDA and CDR2 SQIVND (reference sequence). There are 13 residues in the CDR3. V gave up 8 bases and J gave up 5 bases; unmatched junction bases: 5. The CDR3 nucleotides read TGTGCCAGTCGCGGGGGGTCCGACAATGAGCAGTTCTTC. As protein: CASRGGSDNEQFF.

The chain joins TRBV9 to TRBJ2-1, with a weak D call TRBD2 (6 bases). V was cut by 2 bases and J by 2 bases, with 11 bases left in between. The CDR3 runs 15 residues. The germline V gene has CDR1 SGDLS and CDR2 YYNGEE. The CDR3 DNA reads as TGTGCCAGCAGCGTGGCTAGCGATCCCTACAATGAGCAGTTCTTC. It translates to CASSVASDPYNEQFF.

The V gene is TRBV4-1, the J gene TRBJ1-4, with 7 nucleotides matching TRBD1. The V segment lost 4 bases and the J segment 2 bases; nucleotides outside the gene matches: 1. This CDR3 comprises 14 residues. Germline CDR1 MGHRA, CDR2 YSYEKL. This chain's CDR3 is CASSPGQTNEKLFF. The CDR3 DNA reads TGCGCCAGCAGCCCGGGACAGACTAATGAAAAACTGTTTTTT.

A word on this clone: A read error is likely, as this CDR3 ends without the conserved phenylalanine or tryptophan. The chain couples TRBV29-1 to TRBJ1-2; the D is unclear. CDR3 size: 13 residues. Trimming cost V 3 bases and J 4 bases, with 12 bases left between them. Germline loops: CDR1 SQVTM, CDR2 ANQGSEA. CDR3 coding DNA: TGCAGCGTTGAGGCAGGCGGAGTCTATGGCTACACCGGC. This sequence encodes CSVEAGGVYGYTG.

Concerning this clone: Other DNA sequences within the sample encode an identical CDR3. The V call is TRBV20-1, the J call TRBJ2-7, with 7 bases identical to TRBD2. The CDR3 extends over 14 amino acids. CDR1 is DFQATT, CDR2 SNEGSKA, per germline (reference sequence). Trimming cost V 3 bases and J 4 bases; bases outside gene matches: 9. The CDR3 DNA is TGCAGTGCTAGTGGTGGGAGGGCCTTATACGAGCAGTACTTC. Residues: CSASGGRALYEQYF.

This clone has ten or more counts. The J gene is TRBJ1-1, the V gene TRBV28, with D maybe TRBD1 (5 bases). The CDR3 sequence is 14 residues long. Germline-derived CDR1 and CDR2 are MDHEN and SYDVKM. Trimming pared 1 base from V and 10 bases from J, leaving 16 bases between. Here the CDR3 reads CASSLSGRGEVAFF. Written as DNA, the CDR3 is TGTGCCAGCAGTTTATCGGGTAGGGGCGAAGTAGCTTTCTTT.

The chain uses TRBV5-1 and TRBJ2-1, with D unresolved. V lost 3 bases and J lost 1, with 8 bases in between. The CDR3 covers 14 residues. Germline CDR1 is SGHRS and CDR2 is YFSETQ. The CDR3 reads CASSSASSYNEQFF. The CDR3, as DNA: TGCGCCAGCAGCTCAGCTAGTTCCTACAATGAGCAGTTCTTC.

As regards this clone: A much larger clone differs by one base, so this may be a read error. The chain combines TRBV6-1 with TRBJ2-7; 7 bases agree with TRBD2. The CDR3 consists of 15 residues. The germline V gene has CDR1 MNHNS and CDR2 SASEGT. The CDR3 nucleotides are TGTGCCAGCAATCAAGCCGCAAGACGGGACTACGAGCAGTGCTTC. Encoded protein: CASNQAARRDYEQCF.

This clone appeared many times. This sequence joins TRBV27 and TRBJ1-2, with D tentatively TRBD1 (6 bases). V lost 5 bases and J lost 7, with 17 bases in between. Germline V CDR1 and CDR2: MNHEY, SMNVEV (reference sequence). The CDR3 is made up of 14 amino acids. DNA of the CDR3: TGTGCCAGCAGTCTTACAGGGCTTCTGGGTGGCTACACCTTC. It encodes CASSLTGLLGGYTF.